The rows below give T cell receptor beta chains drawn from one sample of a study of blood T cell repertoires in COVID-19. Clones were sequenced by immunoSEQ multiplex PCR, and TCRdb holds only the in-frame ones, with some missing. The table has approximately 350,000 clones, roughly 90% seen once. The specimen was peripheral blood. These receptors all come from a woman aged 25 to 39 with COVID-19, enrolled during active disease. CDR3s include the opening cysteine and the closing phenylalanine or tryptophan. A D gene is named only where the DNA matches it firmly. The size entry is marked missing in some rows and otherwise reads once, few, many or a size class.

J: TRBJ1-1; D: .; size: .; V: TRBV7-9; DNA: TGTGCCAGCAGCTCTTCGACAGTGACGGACAGTGCTTTCTTT; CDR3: CASSSSTVTDSAFF
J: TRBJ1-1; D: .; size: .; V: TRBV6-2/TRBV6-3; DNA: TGTGCCAGCAGCCAACGGCCCCGGCTCGGGGCTTTCTTT; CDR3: CASSQRPRLGAFF
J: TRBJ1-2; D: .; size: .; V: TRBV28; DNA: TGTGCCAGCAGCCTAACAGGGATTAACTATGGCTACACCTTC; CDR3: CASSLTGINYGYTF
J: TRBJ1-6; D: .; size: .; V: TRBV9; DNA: TGTGCCAGCAGCCCCGAGCGTACCTATAATTCACCCCTCCACTTT; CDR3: CASSPERTYNSPLHF
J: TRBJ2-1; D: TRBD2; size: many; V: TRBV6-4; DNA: TGTGCCAGCAGTGACTCCAGCGGGAGGTACAATGAGCAGTTCTTC; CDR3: CASSDSSGRYNEQFF
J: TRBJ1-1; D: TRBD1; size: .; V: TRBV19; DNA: TGTGCCAGTAGTACCACATCGACCAAGGACAGGCCTTTCTTT; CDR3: CASSTTSTKDRPFF
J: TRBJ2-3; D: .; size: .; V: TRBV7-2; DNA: TGTGCCAGCAGCTTAGCGGGACAAATCACAGATACGCAGTATTTT; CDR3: CASSLAGQITDTQYF
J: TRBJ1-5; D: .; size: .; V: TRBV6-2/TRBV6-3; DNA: TGTGCCAGCAGTTACTCGGCAGGGGATGGACAGCCCCAGCATTTT; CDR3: CASSYSAGDGQPQHF
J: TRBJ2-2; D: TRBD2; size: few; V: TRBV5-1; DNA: TGCGCCAGCAGCTCCCTTAGCGGGAGCACCGGGGAGCTGTTTTTT; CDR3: CASSSLSGSTGELFF
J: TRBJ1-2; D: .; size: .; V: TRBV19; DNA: TGTGCCAGTAGTAGTGATACTTCGGGGGTTGTTGGCTACACCTTC; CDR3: CASSSDTSGVVGYTF
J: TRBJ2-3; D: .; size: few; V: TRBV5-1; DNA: TGCGCCAGCAGCTTGGAACAGGCTAGCACAGATACGCAGTATTTT; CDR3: CASSLEQASTDTQYF
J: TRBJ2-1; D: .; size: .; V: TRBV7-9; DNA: TGTGCCAGCAGCTCCCGACAGGAGATCTCCTACAATGAGCAGTTCTTC; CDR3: CASSSRQEISYNEQFF
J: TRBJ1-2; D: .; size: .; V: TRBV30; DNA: TGTGCCTGGAGTCACAGGGAAGACTATGGCTACACCTTC; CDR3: CAWSHREDYGYTF
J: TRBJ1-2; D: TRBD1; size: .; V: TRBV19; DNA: TGTGCCAGTAGTATAGGAAGGGACAGGGAAGGTGGAGGCTACACCTTC; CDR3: CASSIGRDREGGGYTF
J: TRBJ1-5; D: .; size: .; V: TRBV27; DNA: TGTGCCAGCAGTCCACCGACAGTGTATAGCAATCAGCCCCAGCATTTT; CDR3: CASSPPTVYSNQPQHF
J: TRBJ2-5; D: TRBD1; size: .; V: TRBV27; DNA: TGTGCCAGCAGTAAAAACAGGGGCCTGTATCAGTACCAAGAGACCCAGTACTTC; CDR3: CASSKNRGLYQYQETQYF
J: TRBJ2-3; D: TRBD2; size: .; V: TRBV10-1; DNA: TGCGCCAGCAGTGATCTGACCAGGACTAGCGGGGGGAGCACAGATACGCAGTATTTT; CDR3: CASSDLTRTSGGSTDTQYF
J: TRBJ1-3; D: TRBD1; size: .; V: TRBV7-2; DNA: TGTGCCAGCAGGACAGGGGGTTCTGGAAACACCATATATTTT; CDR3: CASRTGGSGNTIYF
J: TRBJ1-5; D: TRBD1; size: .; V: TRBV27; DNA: TGTGCCAGCAGTCCCCAGACAGGGTGGCAGCCCCAGCATTTT; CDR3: CASSPQTGWQPQHF
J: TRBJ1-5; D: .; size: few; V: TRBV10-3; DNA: TGTGCCATCAGTGTAGGGGGTCAGCCCCAGCATTTT; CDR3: CAISVGGQPQHF
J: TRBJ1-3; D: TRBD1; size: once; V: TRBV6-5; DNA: TGTGCCAGCGCAAGGGACAGGGGCTCTGGAAACACCATATATTTT; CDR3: CASARDRGSGNTIYF
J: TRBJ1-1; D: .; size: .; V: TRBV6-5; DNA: TGTGCCAGCAGGGAGGGGAACACTGAAGCTTTCTTT; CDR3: CASREGNTEAFF
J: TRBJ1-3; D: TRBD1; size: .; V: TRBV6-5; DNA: TGTGCCAGCAGAGACAGGGGCTTCGCAGGAAACACCATATATTTT; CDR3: CASRDRGFAGNTIYF
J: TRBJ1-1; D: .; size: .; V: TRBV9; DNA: TGTGCCAGCAGCGCCGACAGCTTGAACACTGAAGCTTTCTTT; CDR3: CASSADSLNTEAFF
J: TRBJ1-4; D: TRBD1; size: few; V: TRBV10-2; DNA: TGCGCCACCAACCCGGGACAGCATAATGAAAAACTGTTTTTT; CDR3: CATNPGQHNEKLFF
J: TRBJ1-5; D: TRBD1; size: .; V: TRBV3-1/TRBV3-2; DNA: TGTGCCAGCAGCCGGACAGGGGGTGGCGGTCAGCCCCAGCATTTT; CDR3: CASSRTGGGGQPQHF
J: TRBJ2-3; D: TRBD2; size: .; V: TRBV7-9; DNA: TGTGCCAGCAGCTTAATTCCGCGGGGGGAAACCACAGATACGCAGTATTTT; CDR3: CASSLIPRGETTDTQYF
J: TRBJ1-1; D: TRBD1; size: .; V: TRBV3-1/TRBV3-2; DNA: TGTGCCACCCGGACAGGGGGCCGTGAAGCTTTCTTT; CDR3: CATRTGGREAFF
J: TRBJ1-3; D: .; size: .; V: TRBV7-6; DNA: TGTGCCAGCAGCTTAGTTGGGACACCCTATCGCGGAAACACCATATATTTT; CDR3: CASSLVGTPYRGNTIYF
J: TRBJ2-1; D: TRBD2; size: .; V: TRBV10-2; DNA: TGCGCCAGCAGGGAGCGGGGACTTTACAATGAGCAGTTCTTC; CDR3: CASRERGLYNEQFF
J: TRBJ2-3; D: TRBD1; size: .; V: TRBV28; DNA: TGTGCCAGCAGTTCCCAGGGGGCCTGGGGGGATACGCAGTATTTT; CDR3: CASSSQGAWGDTQYF
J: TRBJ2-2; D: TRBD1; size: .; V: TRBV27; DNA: TGTGCCAGCAGTTTATATAGGGGGCCCCACACCGGGGAGCTGTTTTTT; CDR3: CASSLYRGPHTGELFF
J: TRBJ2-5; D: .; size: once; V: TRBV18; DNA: TGTGCCAGCTCACCATTTCAGGGCCAAGAGACCCAGTACTTC; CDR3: CASSPFQGQETQYF
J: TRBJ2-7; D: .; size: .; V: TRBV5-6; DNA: TGTGCCAGCAGCTTAGGGGGACGGGTTAATCGTATCTACGAGCAGTACTTC; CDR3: CASSLGGRVNRIYEQYF
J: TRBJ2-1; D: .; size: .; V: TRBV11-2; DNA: TGTGCCAGCGGGGGGTTGAGCTCCTACAATGAGCAGTTCTTC; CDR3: CASGGLSSYNEQFF
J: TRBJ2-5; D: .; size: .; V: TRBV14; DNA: TGTGCCAGCAGCCAAGTGCGAGAAATAGAGACCCAGTACTTC; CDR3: CASSQVREIETQYF
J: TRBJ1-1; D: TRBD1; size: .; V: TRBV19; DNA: TGTGCCAGCGAACTGGGACAGGGGTTGAACACTGAAGCTTTCTTT; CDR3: CASELGQGLNTEAFF
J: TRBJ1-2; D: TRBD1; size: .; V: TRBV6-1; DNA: TGTGCCAGCAGTGAACCGGGACAGTATGGCTACACCTTC; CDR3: CASSEPGQYGYTF
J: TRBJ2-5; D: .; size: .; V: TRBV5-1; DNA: TGCGCCAACCAGGAGACCCAGTACTTC; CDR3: CANQETQYF
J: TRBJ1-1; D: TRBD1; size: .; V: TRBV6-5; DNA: TGTGCCAGCAGTTACGGGACAGGGGGCAACACTGAAGCTTTCTTT; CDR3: CASSYGTGGNTEAFF
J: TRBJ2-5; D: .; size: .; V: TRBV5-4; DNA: TGTGCCAGCAGCAATTGGGGGGAATCCCCACAAGAGACCCAGTACTTC; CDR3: CASSNWGESPQETQYF
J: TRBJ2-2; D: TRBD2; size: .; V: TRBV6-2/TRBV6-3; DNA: TGTGCCAGCAGCTGGAGTGCGGGAGGGCACGGGGAGCTGTTTTTT; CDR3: CASSWSAGGHGELFF
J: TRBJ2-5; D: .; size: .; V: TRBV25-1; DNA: TGTGCCAGCAGTGAATTCACAGGGCGTAATCAAGAGACCCAGTACTTC; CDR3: CASSEFTGRNQETQYF
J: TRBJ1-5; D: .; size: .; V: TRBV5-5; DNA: TGTGCCAGCAGCTTGGAATGGGGCGGGCCCCAGCATTTT; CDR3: CASSLEWGGPQHF
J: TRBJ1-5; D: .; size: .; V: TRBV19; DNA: TGTGCCAGTAGGCGATCCCCGGGGGGGGCGGGTCAGCCCCAGCATTTT; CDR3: CASRRSPGGAGQPQHF
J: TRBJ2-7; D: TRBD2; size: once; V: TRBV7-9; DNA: TGTGCCAGCAGCTTAGCGCGGGGACTATACGAGCAGTACTTC; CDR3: CASSLARGLYEQYF
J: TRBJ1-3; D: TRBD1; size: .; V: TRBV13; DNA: TGTGCCAGCAGCTCCACCGTAGACAGGGGCTCTGGAAACACCATATATTTT; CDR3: CASSSTVDRGSGNTIYF